The present T cell receptor (beta chain) was sequenced within a study of shared clonotypes between healthy human individuals. Selected positively for CCR7 and CD45RO-negative, naive CD8 cells excluded terminally differentiated effector memory CD45RA+ cells. The ends lost 4 bases at V and 6 bases at J; junction bases unmatched: 17. The germline gives CDR1 MNHEY, CDR2 SMNVEV (reference sequence). The CDR3 is 17 amino acids. TCRdb's table, derived via immunoSEQ multiplex PCR, lists solely in-frame clones and lacks some. The sample has roughly 2,000,000 clones; roughly 95% are singletons. The sequence was obtained from a man younger than 35 in good health. Some clones in this sample may be carry-over from other donors' samples. Source material: naive CD8+ T cells from PBMCs. This sequence joins TRBV27 and TRBJ2-7, with TRBD1 matching 8 bases. In DNA form, the CDR3 reads TGTGCCAGCAGTTCTCTGTACGAACAGGGGGTCGGGGGCGAGCAGTACTTC. Amino acids: CASSSLYEQGVGGEQYF.